The rows below give T cell receptor beta chains drawn from one sample of a study of T-cell reconstitution after alpha-beta-depleted transplantation in children. One entry per CDR3 protein, called by TCRdb with MiXCR from the PCR reads. This sample has 500,000 to 600,000 distinct CDR3 sequences, with approximately 30% found just once. The sample consisted of PBMCs from the stem cell graft donor, taken from the stem cell graft. The source of these receptors is a human donor who donated a stem cell graft to a child with aplastic anemia. Each CDR3 is given with its conserved first and last residue. The order of the fields is J gene, V gene, CDR3 length, D gene, clone size, CDR3 DNA, CDR3 protein. The D gene is left open where the match is weak. Clone size is shown for a subset of rows, as once, few, many or a class of expanded clone.

TRBJ1-4 TRBV7-9 16 TRBD1 . TGTGCCAGCAGCTCGGACGGCAGGGGGATTAATGAAAAACTGTTTTTT CASSSDGRGINEKLFF
TRBJ1-1 TRBV20-1 15 . . TGCAGTGCTATTTGCACGGAGGCGGTGAACACTGAAGCTTTCTTT CSAICTEAVNTEAFF
TRBJ2-3 TRBV29-1 13 . . TGCAGCGTTGACCCTTTGGTCGGGGATACGCAGTATTTT CSVDPLVGDTQYF
TRBJ1-4 TRBV30 15 . many TGTGCCTGGAGGGGTATTGTGCCGAGTAATGAAAAACTGTTTTTT CAWRGIVPSNEKLFF
TRBJ2-7 TRBV3-1 16 . . TGTGCCAGCAGTAGAGGAGGGGCTTTCTATATATACGAGCAGTACTTC CASSRGGAFYIYEQYF
TRBJ2-3 TRBV28 15 TRBD1 . TGTGCCAGCAGTGAGTGGACAGGGGGAACAGATACGCAGTATTTT CASSEWTGGTDTQYF
TRBJ2-3 TRBV20-1 15 TRBD2 few TGCAGTGCTAGCAATAGCGGGAGGGCCCTAGATACGCAGTATTTT CSASNSGRALDTQYF
TRBJ1-5 TRBV5-1 15 . . TGCGCCAGCAGCTTGTCTGGGGTCAAGGGTCAGCCCCAGCATTTT CASSLSGVKGQPQHF
TRBJ1-5 TRBV18 13 . . TGTGCCAGCTCACCACCTGGGGTTAGGCCCCAGCATTTT CASSPPGVRPQHF
TRBJ2-1 TRBV6-1 16 TRBD2 . TGTGCCAGCACCAAACTAGCGGGCCACGTCTACAATGAGCAGTTCTTC CASTKLAGHVYNEQFF
TRBJ2-2 TRBV5-6 14 . once TGTGCCAGCAGCTGGGGGTTAAACACCGGGGAGCTGTTTTTT CASSWGLNTGELFF
TRBJ2-5 TRBV30 15 TRBD1 . TGTGCCTGGAGTGTACTGACAGGGGGTAGGGAGACCCAGTACTTC CAWSVLTGGRETQYF
TRBJ2-1 TRBV20-1 17 TRBD2 few TGCAGTGCTAGAGATGCGAGACTAGCGGGAGGGCCGAATGAGCAGTTCTTC CSARDARLAGGPNEQFF
TRBJ2-3 TRBV6-1 13 . . TGTGCCAGCAGAGCAACAGGGTCGGATACGCAGTATTTT CASRATGSDTQYF
TRBJ2-1 TRBV6-5 12 . few TGTGCCAGCAGTCCCAGCAACAATGAGCAGTTCTTC CASSPSNNEQFF
TRBJ1-1 TRBV30 11 . few TGTGCCTGGAGGGGGAACACTGAAGCTTTCTTT CAWRGNTEAFF
TRBJ2-5 TRBV7-2 17 . . TGTGCCAGCAGCCTCCCGGCAGGGGGGGGACTCCAAGAGACCCAGTACTTC CASSLPAGGGLQETQYF
TRBJ2-1 TRBV24-1 13 TRBD2 . TGTGCCACCAGTGGTTCGGCGGGAGGGCCCCAATTCTTC CATSGSAGGPQFF
TRBJ2-3 TRBV6-1 14 . . TGTGCCAGCAGTATCTCCGGGAACACAGATACGCAGTATTTT CASSISGNTDTQYF
TRBJ1-6 TRBV6-6 13 . few TGTGCCAGCAGTCCGGACGGACGTTCACCCCTCCACTTT CASSPDGRSPLHF
TRBJ2-2 TRBV11-1 14 . once TGTGCCAGCAACGGAGCAGTGAACACCGGGGAGCTGTTTTTT CASNGAVNTGELFF
TRBJ2-7 TRBV28 15 TRBD2 few TGTGCCAGCAGTTTAGAGTCTAGCGGCTCCTACGAGCAGTACTTC CASSLESSGSYEQYF
TRBJ2-7 TRBV11-2 14 . . TGTGCCAGCACGCGCACAGCCAGCTCCTACGAGCAGTACTTC CASTRTASSYEQYF
TRBJ2-1 TRBV7-3 16 TRBD2 . TGTGCCAGCAGCTTACGAGCGGGAGGGGGCTACAATGAGCAGTTCTTC CASSLRAGGGYNEQFF
TRBJ1-5 TRBV5-5 16 . . TGTGCCAGCAGCTTGGGAAATTGGATAGGCAATCAGCCCCAGCATTTT CASSLGNWIGNQPQHF
TRBJ1-2 TRBV18 15 . . TGTGCCAGCTCCGAGGGGATGGGAGCTAACTATGGCTACACCTTC CASSEGMGANYGYTF
TRBJ2-3 TRBV5-1 15 . . TGCGCCAGCTCCCCCGGTCTAGTGAGCACAGATACGCAGTATTTT CASSPGLVSTDTQYF
TRBJ2-7 TRBV5-1 14 . . TGCGCCAGCAGCTTGGCGGCGGGCCCCTACGAGCAGTACTTC CASSLAAGPYEQYF
TRBJ2-5 TRBV2 14 . . TGTGCCAGCACTAACCAGGACCCCTCGGGGACCCAGTACTTC CASTNQDPSGTQYF
TRBJ1-1 TRBV6-5 15 TRBD1 . TGTGCCAGCAGTTACGCCACGACAGGGTCCTCTGAAGCTTTCTTT CASSYATTGSSEAFF
TRBJ2-1 TRBV10-3 12 . . TGTGCCACAGGGGACCGTTACAATGAGCAGTTCTTC CATGDRYNEQFF
TRBJ2-1 TRBV20-1 15 TRBD2 . TGCAGTGCTAGAGCGACTAGCGGGAGGGCCCTGGTGGGGTTCTTC CSARATSGRALVGFF
TRBJ2-7 TRBV12-3/TRBV12-4 13 . . TGTGCCAGCAGTTCTAGTAGCTCCTACGAGCAGTACTTC CASSSSSSYEQYF
TRBJ1-2 TRBV5-1 13 . many TGCGCCAGCAGCTTGACGGCTAACTATGGCTACACCTTC CASSLTANYGYTF
TRBJ2-5 TRBV9 14 . . TGTGCCAGCAGCGTAGAAGGGGACCAAGAGACCCAGTACTTC CASSVEGDQETQYF